This T cell receptor (beta chain) stems from a study of cytomegalovirus exposure and HLA in healthy donors (dated by TCRdb to the late 2010s). About the study as a whole: According to an earlier analysis of around 600 of the donors, 150 million to 200 million T cells yielded roughly 110 million unique TCR beta sequences and roughly 280 Gb of sequence data. Four or five DR-DQ haplotypes were handled as single units for association and clustering, since linkage in the cohort was strong. Rather than using new phenotypic data, the later analysis identified candidate immune exposures from TCR beta sequences and from how often those sequences occurred across donors. Among roughly 400 genotyped donors of the cohort, an average of approximately 200,000 unique TCR beta nucleotide sequences was sequenced per donor, of which roughly 18% were non-productive. Typing coverage varied by locus: roughly 629-630 donors for A, B, C, DRB1 and DQB1; under 550 for DQA1; around 570 for DPA1; around 490 for DPB1. The study combined high-throughput TCR immunosequencing, statistical association of individual TCRs with disease status, and machine learning to predict cytomegalovirus infection status. In an earlier analysis of 587 of the donors, high-throughput TCR beta sequencing was used to judge whether each TCR beta V gene segment behaved as functional or pseudogenic. The genetic ancestry cluster associated with self-reported Caucasian donors included over 65% of the approximately 410 genotyped donors. Every discovery cohort repertoire had been produced on one sequencing platform. To study patterns of TCR occurrence, a later analysis re-analyzed previously published TCR beta repertoires from 666 donors and added high-resolution HLA genotyping. Donor age, sex, ethnicity and CMV serostatus were compiled together with the repertoire data. In addition to the first cohort of several hundred subjects, a separate validation cohort of 120 different subjects was used. A later genetic analysis took genome-wide SNP genotypes for about 55% of the 666 donors and used that subset as a discovery cohort. The study aimed to test whether signatures of past pathogen exposure could be identified by cataloging public T cell receptors. About 280 gigabases of sequencing data and around 85 million unique TCR sequences made up an early release that covered some 640 HLA-typed donors. Using immunosequencing, the study profiled T cell repertoires from 500 to 800 subjects and related those repertoires to cytomegalovirus serostatus. Both class I and class II loci were covered by HLA typing, at four-digit resolution.

What the work shows at the level of the full study, not this receptor alone: In a later analysis, most CMV-associated TCR beta chains were found to appear HLA-restricted, with HLA associations seemingly driven largely by CMV exposure. The classifier was reported to diagnose cytomegalovirus status with high specificity and sensitivity in both the original and validation cohorts. In an earlier analysis of 450 to 750 of the donors, most TCR beta V segments appeared in productive rearrangements about 90% or about 30% of the time, broadly matching IMGT annotations. At a false discovery rate of 0.05, a later analysis linked 16,000 or so TCR beta sequences to specific HLA alleles. In this cohort, only TCR beta chains were sequenced, and detectable features were limited by the absence of alpha or paired-chain data. Because counts were too low, some 17 rarely observed V segments, including chromosome 9 orphons, were excluded from the earlier analysis of about 500 of the donors. When HLA alleles, especially DR and DQ, strongly co-occurred, attributing TCR associations to individual alleles was difficult. According to a later analysis, TCR association rates differed among HLA loci, with DRB1 alleles showing the most associated TCRs and HLA-C alleles showing the fewest. The study listed 164 TCR beta chains as associated with cytomegalovirus. The authors suggested that the approach could potentially be generalized to other disease states and immunological phenotypes. Correlated functional status among segregating V segments might reflect linkage disequilibrium, but an unknown experimental factor could not be ruled out. Most TCR sequences were seen in very few donors, while some public TCRs were found in many individuals. According to a later analysis, parvovirus B19, influenza, CMV and Epstein-Barr virus appeared linked to several top co-occurrence clusters. Because HLA typing was missing for some donors at each locus, association tests included only the typed subset. According to a later genetic analysis, donors in an Asian-associated ancestry cluster had fewer N-insertions in productive TCRs than the approximately 650-donor mean. A further reported finding was that TCR beta sequences accurately predicted the HLA-A and HLA-B alleles for most subjects in the first cohort. The 87-base-pair reads could not distinguish some IMGT-functional V segments, including TRBV6-2 and TRBV6-3, so those segments were excluded. For the cohort, immune exposure information was limited to CMV serostatus. The presence/absence analyses assumed that sequencing depth was roughly uniform across donors, and that assumption may not be true. A few of the identified cytomegalovirus-associated TCR beta chains were confirmed in vitro to be specific for cytomegalovirus antigens. In a later analysis, HLA-associated TCR beta chains showed more clonal expansion and lower generation probabilities than non-associated chains that were equally common. In a later genetic analysis, a missense DCLRE1C variant was associated with V-gene and J-gene trimming of TCR beta chains, and the association was replicated in an independent cohort. A cluster of highly shared sequence variants was judged likely to represent a technical artifact of the sequencing pipeline.

The library was produced with the immunoSEQ multiplex PCR assay. For the multiplex PCR, a mixture combining 60 forward primers for TCR Vbeta segments and 13 reverse primers for TCR Jbeta segments was used. The CDR3 region of rearranged TCR beta genes was amplified from genomic DNA with a multiplex PCR assay. The Illumina HiSeq System was used to sequence the amplified TCR beta libraries as 87-base-pair reads. For the original study's pipeline: Across the 600 to 700 repertoires, a later analysis counted tens of millions of unique TCR beta chains, roughly 11 million of which were shared by at least two donors. Raw reads were error-corrected and collapsed into unique sequences with a nearest-neighbor algorithm that merged closely related sequences to remove PCR and sequencing errors. CDR3 sequences were aligned to IMGT reference sequences to assign V, D and J gene segments. For a sequence to be retained, at least a six-nucleotide match to both a V gene segment and a J gene segment was required. A rearrangement was called productive if the CDR3 had no stop codons and remained in frame with V and J, and every other rearrangement was called non-productive. CDR3 was defined according to IMGT convention as the region running from the second conserved V-encoded cysteine to the conserved J-encoded phenylalanine. The earlier analysis of about 560 of the donors excluded any sequence lacking an unambiguous match to a single V gene segment. An earlier analysis of 587 of the donors called V segments functional above 56.7% productive rearrangements and segregating when the between-donor standard deviation exceeded 5%. A statistical classification framework was built to diagnose cytomegalovirus status from the catalog of TCR beta chain sequences. A later analysis assigned V and J genes by comparing TCR nucleotide sequences with IMGT/GENE-DB human TR gene sequences. Using the TCRdist pipeline, a later analysis assigned CDR3 sequences along with most-parsimonious VDJ recombination scenarios. In a later analysis, each TCR beta chain was defined by its CDR3 amino acid sequence together with its V-gene family, and reads without a unique V-gene family were excluded. In a later analysis, approximately 590 highly shared, low-generation-probability nucleotide sequences were removed to address suspected cross-contamination and a sequencing artifact. In a later analysis, a clonal expansion index for each public chain was calculated from normalized within-repertoire ranks of inferred template counts. In a later analysis, generation probabilities were computed with a VDJ recombination model fitted to out-of-frame rearrangements, and the resulting probabilities were checked against IGoR. In a later analysis, hypergeometric tests were used to score TCR-TCR, TCR-HLA and TCR-CMV co-occurrence, with a repertoire-size bias correction applied to TCR pairs. To estimate false discovery rates, a later analysis permuted the HLA or CMV assignments 20 times. A later analysis grouped co-occurring TCRs with DBSCAN, adding TCRdist sequence similarity when clustering within HLA-allele-positive subsets. Repertoires with fewer than 30,000 or more than 120,000 public chains, plus five repertoires with anomalous nucleotide sharing, were excluded from co-occurrence clustering. The source is immuneACCESS, and TCRdb retained only in-frame sequences with V and J called. Part of the clones is not carried over; for the studies checked, unresolved V genes explain less than half of this, and the remainder is unexplained. D and trimming were read from the DNA, whereas the V and J calls and clone size are those reported in that table. The sample records approximately 89,000 clones, around three quarters of which are singletons. The ten largest clones capture more than 1.3% of the sample.

The germline V gene (reference sequence) provides CDR1 SGHNT and CDR2 YYREEE. From cysteine to phenylalanine, the CDR3 is 14 amino acids long. Only CDR3 DNA is held: 42 bases, read in frame from base 1. The V end gives up 5 bases and the J end 1 base, leaving 3 bases in the junction not matched to a gene. In total, 600 or so healthy bone marrow donors made up the cohort. All cohort members were sampled while nominally healthy, although unrecorded immune exposures were likely present. The donor was CMV seronegative and was included in the group of approximately 350 seronegative cohort members. A peripheral blood sample was collected from each donor, and TCR beta sequencing was performed on peripheral blood mononuclear cells. Genomic DNA extraction from the blood cell samples was performed with the Qiagen DNeasy Blood Extraction Kit. Notes on this clone: What antigen it recognizes has not been identified. Per-base quality was not reported, and no clone a single base away is much larger than it.

The chain couples TRBV5-4 to TRBJ1-1, and TRBD1 matches 9 of the central bases. Sequenced material: PBMCs. This TCR derives from a male donor in good health and CMV-seronegative. The sequence in DNA is TGTGCCAGCAGACTACAGGGGGCGAACACTGAAGCTTTCTTT. It encodes CASRLQGANTEAFF.